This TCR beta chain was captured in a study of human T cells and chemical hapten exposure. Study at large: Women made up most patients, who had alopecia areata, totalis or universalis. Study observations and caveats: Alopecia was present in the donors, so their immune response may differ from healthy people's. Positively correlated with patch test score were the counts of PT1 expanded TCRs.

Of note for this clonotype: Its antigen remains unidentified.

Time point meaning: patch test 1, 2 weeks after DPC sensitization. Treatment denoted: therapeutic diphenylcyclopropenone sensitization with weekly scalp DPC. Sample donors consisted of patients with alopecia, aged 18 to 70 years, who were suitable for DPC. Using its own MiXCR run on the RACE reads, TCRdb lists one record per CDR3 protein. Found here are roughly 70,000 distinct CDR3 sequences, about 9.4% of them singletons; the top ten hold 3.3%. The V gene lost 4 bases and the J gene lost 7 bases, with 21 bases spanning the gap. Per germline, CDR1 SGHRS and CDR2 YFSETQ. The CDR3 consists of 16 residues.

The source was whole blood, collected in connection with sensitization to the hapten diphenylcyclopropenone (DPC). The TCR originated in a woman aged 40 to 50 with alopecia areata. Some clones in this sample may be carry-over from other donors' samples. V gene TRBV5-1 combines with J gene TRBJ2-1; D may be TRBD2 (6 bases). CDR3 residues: CASSGKAGPQANEQFF. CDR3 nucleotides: TGCGCCAGCAGCGGAAAAGCGGGCCCCCAGGCAAATGAGCAGTTCTTC.